The TCR beta chain described here comes from a study of blood T cell repertoires in COVID-19 (dated by TCRdb to 2018 to 2021). Notes on the research overall: For ImmuneRACE Cohort 3, a participant was defined as recovered based on two consecutive negative NP/OP PCR tests, clearance by a healthcare professional, or resolution of symptoms. The repertoires were released in a freely available public database intended as a resource for research on the immune response to SARS-CoV-2. The sample metadata nearly always contained a de-identified subject ID, COVID-19 status, age in years and sex. Samples covering the acute and convalescent phases of COVID-19 were provided by collaborators in the United States, Italy and Spain. Deeply sampled blood TCRbeta repertoires from subjects exposed to, actively infected with, or recovered from COVID-19 were included in the dataset. Where available, HLA class I and class II types were taken from metadata supplied by the sample provider and were not determined by assay-based typing. The material from the prospective study consisted of cDNA or gDNA derived from T cells, B-cell-depleted T cells, or PBMCs. The samples were drawn from two sources: the first 160 participants of the ongoing ImmuneRACE study, and 1,254 subjects contributed by 6 global collaborators.

TCRbeta CDR3 regions were amplified from genomic DNA by means of the immunoSEQ Assay, a bias-controlled multiplex PCR. The study's own analysis went as follows. The number of nucleated cells in each sample was estimated by amplification of reference gene primers within the assay. Sequence reads were collapsed and filtered to measure the absolute abundance of every unique TCRbeta CDR3 rearrangement. Productive Simpson clonality was computed per sample as the square root of Simpson's diversity index over productive rearrangements. Here the immuneACCESS table is served through TCRdb, limited to in-frame sequences with V and J called. Missing clones are a known gap in these copies; in checked studies unresolved V genes cover under half, and the rest lacks a known reason. V, J and clone size were drawn from that table, and D and trimming were deduced from the DNA. The sample records roughly 200,000 clones, 86% of which are singletons. Together, the top ten hold 20% to 25% of the sample.

With respect to this clone: The target of this receptor is not known. The record has no base qualities; no much larger clone is one base away.

Enrolling through a virtual design, the prospective study's participants ranged in age from roughly 18 to 90 years and lived across 20 to 25 United States geographic areas. In the prospective study, participants were assigned to cohorts based on the clinical history participants reported in a screening survey and a study questionnaire. Mobile phlebotomists in the prospective study collected whole blood, serum and a nasopharyngeal or oropharyngeal swab from every participant. Prospective study participants could optionally give additional blood draws and questionnaires over an approximately two-month period. Before DNA extraction, prospective study blood samples were shipped either frozen or at room temperature. The full study reports these points: The quantity of clinical and demographic metadata differed by source and by participant and was supplied without curation.

The receptor was isolated from a woman between 35 and 50 years old in a cohort exposed to, infected with or recovered from COVID-19 (not recorded which). Specimen: PBMCs or T cells enriched from blood (not recorded which).

The bases read TGTGCCAGCAGTGAAGACAGGGTGGCTAATTCACCCCTCCACTTT. The translation is CASSEDRVANSPLHF. The chain couples TRBV27 to TRBJ1-6; 7 middle bases align to TRBD1. For CDR1 and CDR2, the germline V gene (reference sequence) lists MNHEY and SMNVEV. Germline trimming amounts to 5 bases on V and 6 bases on J, with 7 as the count of junction bases outside the gene matches. There are 15 amino acids in the CDR3, from cysteine to phenylalanine inclusive. The sequence is cut down to CDR3 DNA, 45 bases in frame from base 1.